Listed below are T cell receptor beta chains from one sample, sequenced in a study of T cells in Graves' hyperthyroidism and ophthalmopathy. TCRdb redid the calling of the multiplex PCR reads with MiXCR, one entry per CDR3 protein. This table has about 270,000 distinct CDR3 sequences, roughly 20% appearing once. Sequences were obtained from blood. These receptors were collected from a man aged 25 to 45 with Graves' ophthalmopathy. Each CDR3 is given with its conserved first and last residue. Each record gives: clone size, J gene, V gene, D gene, CDR3 protein, CDR3 DNA. A D gene is named only where the DNA matches it firmly. The size entry is marked missing in some rows and otherwise reads once, few, many or a size class.

clone size: NA
J gene: TRBJ1-5
V gene: TRBV20-1
D gene: NA
CDR3 protein: CSATRDADQPQHF
CDR3 DNA: TGCAGTGCTACCCGGGACGCCGATCAGCCCCAGCATTTT

clone size: many
J gene: TRBJ1-5
V gene: TRBV6-1
D gene: NA
CDR3 protein: CASRNEETYSNQPQHF
CDR3 DNA: TGTGCCAGCAGGAACGAGGAGACCTATAGCAATCAGCCCCAGCATTTT

clone size: many
J gene: TRBJ2-3
V gene: TRBV11-3
D gene: NA
CDR3 protein: CASSSGRADTQYF
CDR3 DNA: TGTGCCAGCAGCTCGGGACGAGCAGATACGCAGTATTTT

clone size: NA
J gene: TRBJ1-4
V gene: TRBV5-1
D gene: TRBD1
CDR3 protein: CASSVTGGVANEKLFF
CDR3 DNA: TGCGCCAGCAGCGTGACAGGGGGAGTAGCTAATGAAAAACTGTTTTTT

clone size: few
J gene: TRBJ2-2
V gene: TRBV12-3/TRBV12-4
D gene: TRBD1
CDR3 protein: CASGLGQSNTGELFF
CDR3 DNA: TGTGCCAGCGGCCTGGGACAGTCGAACACCGGGGAGCTGTTTTTT

clone size: NA
J gene: TRBJ2-7
V gene: TRBV20-1
D gene: TRBD2
CDR3 protein: CSARTSGLGYEQYF
CDR3 DNA: TGCAGTGCAAGGACTAGCGGGTTGGGCTACGAGCAGTACTTC

clone size: many
J gene: TRBJ2-1
V gene: TRBV7-3
D gene: NA
CDR3 protein: CASSFGKENEQFF
CDR3 DNA: TGTGCCAGCAGCTTTGGGAAGGAGAATGAGCAGTTCTTC

clone size: NA
J gene: TRBJ2-3
V gene: TRBV11-1
D gene: TRBD2
CDR3 protein: CASSPRLAGAGDTQYF
CDR3 DNA: TGTGCCAGCAGCCCAAGACTAGCGGGAGCCGGAGATACGCAGTATTTT

clone size: few
J gene: TRBJ2-1
V gene: TRBV2
D gene: NA
CDR3 protein: CAISIGTYSYNEQFF
CDR3 DNA: TGTGCCATCTCTATAGGGACTTACTCCTACAATGAGCAGTTCTTC

clone size: few
J gene: TRBJ2-3
V gene: TRBV7-9
D gene: TRBD2
CDR3 protein: CASSSHLTGGDTQYF
CDR3 DNA: TGTGCCAGCAGCTCCCATCTTACGGGGGGAGATACGCAGTATTTT

clone size: NA
J gene: TRBJ2-2
V gene: TRBV28
D gene: TRBD1
CDR3 protein: CASKQGANTGELFF
CDR3 DNA: TGTGCCAGCAAACAGGGGGCCAACACCGGGGAGCTGTTTTTT

clone size: NA
J gene: TRBJ1-3
V gene: TRBV9
D gene: NA
CDR3 protein: CASSVAAGNTIYF
CDR3 DNA: TGTGCCAGCAGCGTTGCGGCTGGAAACACCATATATTTT

clone size: few
J gene: TRBJ2-5
V gene: TRBV5-4
D gene: NA
CDR3 protein: CASSRVGGAAETQYF
CDR3 DNA: TGTGCCAGCAGCAGAGTGGGCGGTGCGGCAGAGACCCAGTACTTC

clone size: NA
J gene: TRBJ2-2
V gene: TRBV11-2
D gene: TRBD2
CDR3 protein: CASSPGTSGGDTGELFF
CDR3 DNA: TGTGCCAGCAGCCCTGGGACTAGCGGGGGGGACACCGGGGAGCTGTTTTTT

clone size: many
J gene: TRBJ1-1
V gene: TRBV20-1
D gene: NA
CDR3 protein: CSAGWVKGTEAFF
CDR3 DNA: TGCAGTGCCGGATGGGTGAAAGGCACTGAAGCTTTCTTT

clone size: NA
J gene: TRBJ1-5
V gene: TRBV4-1
D gene: NA
CDR3 protein: CASSQRGDATGSQPQHF
CDR3 DNA: TGCGCCAGCAGCCAGAGGGGGGATGCGACAGGTTCTCAGCCCCAGCATTTT

clone size: NA
J gene: TRBJ2-1
V gene: TRBV11-3
D gene: TRBD2
CDR3 protein: CASSSGTSGRGPYNEQFF
CDR3 DNA: TGTGCCAGCAGCAGCGGGACTAGCGGGAGGGGACCCTACAATGAGCAGTTCTTC

clone size: NA
J gene: TRBJ1-4
V gene: TRBV6-5
D gene: NA
CDR3 protein: CASSSPGDNEKLFF
CDR3 DNA: TGTGCCAGCAGTTCGCCGGGGGATAATGAAAAACTGTTTTTT

clone size: many
J gene: TRBJ1-5
V gene: TRBV30
D gene: NA
CDR3 protein: CACQDLNQPQHF
CDR3 DNA: TGTGCCTGCCAGGATCTGAATCAGCCCCAGCATTTT

clone size: many
J gene: TRBJ1-5
V gene: TRBV2
D gene: TRBD1
CDR3 protein: CASKDRGPSNQPQHF
CDR3 DNA: TGTGCCAGCAAGGACAGGGGACCCAGCAATCAGCCCCAGCATTTT

clone size: NA
J gene: TRBJ2-5
V gene: TRBV5-1
D gene: NA
CDR3 protein: CASSSSDRGYQETQYF
CDR3 DNA: TGCGCCAGCAGCTCCAGCGACCGGGGGTACCAAGAGACCCAGTACTTC

clone size: many
J gene: TRBJ2-7
V gene: TRBV5-1
D gene: TRBD1
CDR3 protein: CASSWGQISYEQYF
CDR3 DNA: TGCGCCAGCAGCTGGGGACAGATAAGCTACGAGCAGTACTTC

clone size: many
J gene: TRBJ2-7
V gene: TRBV20-1
D gene: NA
CDR3 protein: CSASDYRVHYEQYF
CDR3 DNA: TGCAGTGCTAGCGACTACAGGGTTCACTACGAGCAGTACTTC

clone size: few
J gene: TRBJ2-5
V gene: TRBV5-1
D gene: TRBD1
CDR3 protein: CASSKTTGVEGKTQYF
CDR3 DNA: TGCGCCAGCAGCAAAACCACAGGGGTCGAAGGAAAGACCCAGTACTTC

clone size: few
J gene: TRBJ2-3
V gene: TRBV30
D gene: NA
CDR3 protein: CAWSPGWTGGTQYF
CDR3 DNA: TGTGCCTGGAGTCCGGGATGGACTGGAGGTACGCAGTATTTT

clone size: NA
J gene: TRBJ1-5
V gene: TRBV20-1
D gene: NA
CDR3 protein: CSASIPGTGSNQPQHF
CDR3 DNA: TGCAGTGCTAGTATCCCCGGGACGGGGAGCAATCAGCCCCAGCATTTT

clone size: many
J gene: TRBJ2-7
V gene: TRBV10-3
D gene: TRBD2
CDR3 protein: CAISDPGTSGTYEQYF
CDR3 DNA: TGTGCCATCAGTGACCCCGGGACTAGCGGCACCTACGAGCAGTACTTC

clone size: NA
J gene: TRBJ2-4
V gene: TRBV20-1
D gene: NA
CDR3 protein: CSAREGALAKNIQYF
CDR3 DNA: TGCAGTGCTAGAGAAGGCGCTCTAGCCAAAAACATTCAGTACTTC

clone size: NA
J gene: TRBJ2-3
V gene: TRBV5-1
D gene: TRBD1
CDR3 protein: CASSLVARGLGDTQYF
CDR3 DNA: TGCGCCAGCAGCTTGGTCGCCAGGGGGCTGGGAGATACGCAGTATTTT

clone size: many
J gene: TRBJ2-1
V gene: TRBV7-2
D gene: NA
CDR3 protein: CASTLTAWVNEQFF
CDR3 DNA: TGTGCCAGCACCCTGACCGCATGGGTCAATGAGCAGTTCTTC

clone size: NA
J gene: TRBJ1-5
V gene: TRBV6-4
D gene: NA
CDR3 protein: CASSDWGGDNQPQHF
CDR3 DNA: TGTGCCAGCAGTGACTGGGGAGGGGACAATCAGCCCCAGCATTTT

clone size: many
J gene: TRBJ1-1
V gene: TRBV11-3
D gene: NA
CDR3 protein: CASTSSRGGNTEAFF
CDR3 DNA: TGTGCCAGCACCTCTTCGAGGGGAGGAAACACTGAAGCTTTCTTT

clone size: NA
J gene: TRBJ2-5
V gene: TRBV20-1
D gene: NA
CDR3 protein: CSARDVGLDRETQYF
CDR3 DNA: TGCAGTGCTAGAGATGTCGGACTTGATCGAGAGACCCAGTACTTC

clone size: many
J gene: TRBJ2-5
V gene: TRBV18
D gene: TRBD2
CDR3 protein: CASSPSLAGGKETQYF
CDR3 DNA: TGTGCCAGCTCACCATCCCTAGCGGGAGGGAAAGAGACCCAGTACTTC

clone size: NA
J gene: TRBJ2-7
V gene: TRBV2
D gene: NA
CDR3 protein: CASIRTMSSYEQYF
CDR3 DNA: TGTGCCAGCATAAGGACTATGAGCTCCTACGAGCAGTACTTC

clone size: NA
J gene: TRBJ2-7
V gene: TRBV27
D gene: NA
CDR3 protein: CASSPAGTALPIYEQYF
CDR3 DNA: TGTGCCAGCAGCCCGGCGGGGACAGCCCTTCCAATCTACGAGCAGTACTTC

clone size: many
J gene: TRBJ2-7
V gene: TRBV2
D gene: NA
CDR3 protein: CASRVRRDEQYF
CDR3 DNA: TGTGCCAGCAGAGTCAGGAGGGACGAGCAGTACTTC

clone size: NA
J gene: TRBJ1-5
V gene: TRBV11-2
D gene: NA
CDR3 protein: CASSSGSQQPQHF
CDR3 DNA: TGTGCCAGCAGCTCAGGCAGTCAACAGCCCCAGCATTTT

clone size: many
J gene: TRBJ1-1
V gene: TRBV28
D gene: TRBD1
CDR3 protein: CASSFPPRGSFWNTEAFF
CDR3 DNA: TGTGCCAGCAGTTTCCCCCCCAGGGGGAGTTTTTGGAACACTGAAGCTTTCTTT

clone size: few
J gene: TRBJ2-3
V gene: TRBV4-1
D gene: NA
CDR3 protein: CASSQVSDTQYF
CDR3 DNA: TGCGCCAGCAGCCAAGTATCGGATACGCAGTATTTT

clone size: NA
J gene: TRBJ1-2
V gene: TRBV7-2
D gene: NA
CDR3 protein: CASSLSVLGGIGYGYTF
CDR3 DNA: TGTGCCAGCAGCTTAAGCGTATTAGGGGGGATTGGCTATGGCTACACCTTC

clone size: many
J gene: TRBJ1-2
V gene: TRBV29-1
D gene: NA
CDR3 protein: CSVEDLWRMGGYTF
CDR3 DNA: TGCAGCGTTGAAGATTTATGGAGGATGGGAGGCTACACCTTC

clone size: few
J gene: TRBJ1-6
V gene: TRBV7-2
D gene: NA
CDR3 protein: CASSLDTGGTMSSPLHF
CDR3 DNA: TGTGCCAGCAGCTTGGACACGGGGGGGACAATGTCTTCACCCCTCCACTTT

clone size: NA
J gene: TRBJ2-1
V gene: TRBV4-1
D gene: TRBD2
CDR3 protein: CASSAGTSAHNEQFF
CDR3 DNA: TGCGCCAGCAGCGCAGGGACTAGCGCACACAATGAGCAGTTCTTC

clone size: few
J gene: TRBJ2-7
V gene: TRBV7-9
D gene: NA
CDR3 protein: CASSYPGSYEQYF
CDR3 DNA: TGTGCCAGCAGCTACCCTGGATCCTACGAGCAGTACTTC

clone size: many
J gene: TRBJ2-7
V gene: TRBV5-1
D gene: NA
CDR3 protein: CASRAAGSGDEQYF
CDR3 DNA: TGCGCCAGCAGAGCTGCGGGTTCTGGTGACGAGCAGTACTTC

clone size: NA
J gene: TRBJ2-3
V gene: TRBV7-3
D gene: TRBD2
CDR3 protein: CASSLRGFGTSGRDDTQYF
CDR3 DNA: TGTGCCAGCAGCTTAAGGGGTTTCGGGACTAGCGGGAGAGATGATACGCAGTATTTT

clone size: many
J gene: TRBJ1-1
V gene: TRBV5-5
D gene: NA
CDR3 protein: CASSPDPRGGEAFF
CDR3 DNA: TGTGCCAGCAGTCCAGACCCGAGGGGGGGTGAAGCTTTCTTT

clone size: NA
J gene: TRBJ2-7
V gene: TRBV5-1
D gene: NA
CDR3 protein: CASSLGGPRLAYEQYF
CDR3 DNA: TGCGCCAGCAGCTTGGGGGGGCCCCGTTTAGCCTACGAGCAGTACTTC

clone size: NA
J gene: TRBJ2-7
V gene: TRBV27
D gene: TRBD2
CDR3 protein: CASSLQTSGSYEQYF
CDR3 DNA: TGTGCCAGCAGTTTACAAACTAGCGGGAGTTACGAGCAGTACTTC

clone size: few
J gene: TRBJ2-2
V gene: TRBV9
D gene: NA
CDR3 protein: CASSVRATGELFF
CDR3 DNA: TGTGCCAGCAGCGTACGTGCAACCGGGGAGCTGTTTTTT

clone size: few
J gene: TRBJ2-6
V gene: TRBV6-1
D gene: TRBD1
CDR3 protein: CASSRGQGAVFSGANVLTF
CDR3 DNA: TGTGCCAGCAGCCGAGGACAGGGGGCTGTATTCTCTGGGGCCAACGTCCTGACTTTC

clone size: few
J gene: TRBJ2-7
V gene: TRBV28
D gene: NA
CDR3 protein: CASSPNPSYEQYF
CDR3 DNA: TGTGCCAGCAGTCCTAACCCCTCCTACGAGCAGTACTTC

clone size: once
J gene: TRBJ2-1
V gene: TRBV3-1
D gene: TRBD2
CDR3 protein: CASSQDGSSGIDEQFF
CDR3 DNA: TGTGCCAGCAGCCAAGATGGAAGTAGCGGGATAGATGAGCAGTTCTTC